This T cell receptor beta chain was identified in a study of cytomegalovirus exposure and HLA in healthy donors. The CDR3 is 17 amino acids. Germline loops: CDR1 SGHTA, CDR2 FQGNSA. Primers: 60 Vbeta forward and 13 Jbeta reverse. Produced via immunoSEQ multiplex PCR; TCRdb's table is partial and in-frame only. The repertoire holds some 130,000 clones, with approximately 74% as singletons. V usage is TRBV7-2 and J usage is TRBJ2-5, with TRBD2 identical over 14 bases. The DNA end is a closer match to TRBJ2-7, so the J assignment may be wrong. The TCR comes from a male donor in good health and CMV-seronegative. The sequencing sample was made of PBMCs. CDR3 in DNA: TGTGCCAGCAGCTTAAGACTAGCGGGGGGGCCTAACTACGAGCAGTACTTC. Amino acids: CASSLRLAGGPNYEQYF.